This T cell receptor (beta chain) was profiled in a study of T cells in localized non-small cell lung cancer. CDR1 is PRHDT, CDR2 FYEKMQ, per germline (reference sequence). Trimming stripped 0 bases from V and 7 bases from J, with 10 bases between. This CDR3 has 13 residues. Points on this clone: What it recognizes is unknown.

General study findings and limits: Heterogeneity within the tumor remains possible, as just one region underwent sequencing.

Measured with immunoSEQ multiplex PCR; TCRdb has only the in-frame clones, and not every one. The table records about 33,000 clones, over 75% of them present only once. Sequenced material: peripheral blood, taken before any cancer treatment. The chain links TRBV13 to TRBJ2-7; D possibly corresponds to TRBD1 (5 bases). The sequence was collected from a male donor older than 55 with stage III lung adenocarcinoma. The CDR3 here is CASSLGGVQEQYF. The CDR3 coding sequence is TGTGCCAGCAGCTTAGGAGGGGTCCAGGAGCAGTACTTC.